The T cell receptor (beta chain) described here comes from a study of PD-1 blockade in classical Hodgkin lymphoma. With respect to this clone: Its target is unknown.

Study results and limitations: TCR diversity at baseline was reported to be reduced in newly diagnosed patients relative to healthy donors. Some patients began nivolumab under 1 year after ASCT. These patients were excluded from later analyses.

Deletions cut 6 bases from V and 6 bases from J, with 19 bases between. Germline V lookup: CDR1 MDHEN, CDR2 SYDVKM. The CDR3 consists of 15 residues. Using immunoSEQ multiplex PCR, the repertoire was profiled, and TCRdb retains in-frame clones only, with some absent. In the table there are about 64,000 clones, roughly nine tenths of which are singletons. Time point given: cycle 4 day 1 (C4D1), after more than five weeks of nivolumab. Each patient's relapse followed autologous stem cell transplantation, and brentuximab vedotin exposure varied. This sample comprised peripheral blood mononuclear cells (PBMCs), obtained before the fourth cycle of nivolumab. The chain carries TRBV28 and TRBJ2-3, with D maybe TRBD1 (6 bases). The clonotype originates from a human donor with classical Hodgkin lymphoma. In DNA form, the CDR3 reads TGTGCCAGCAGGGGTGGGGGCGGATTCTCCGATACGCAGTATTTT. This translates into CASRGGGGFSDTQYF.